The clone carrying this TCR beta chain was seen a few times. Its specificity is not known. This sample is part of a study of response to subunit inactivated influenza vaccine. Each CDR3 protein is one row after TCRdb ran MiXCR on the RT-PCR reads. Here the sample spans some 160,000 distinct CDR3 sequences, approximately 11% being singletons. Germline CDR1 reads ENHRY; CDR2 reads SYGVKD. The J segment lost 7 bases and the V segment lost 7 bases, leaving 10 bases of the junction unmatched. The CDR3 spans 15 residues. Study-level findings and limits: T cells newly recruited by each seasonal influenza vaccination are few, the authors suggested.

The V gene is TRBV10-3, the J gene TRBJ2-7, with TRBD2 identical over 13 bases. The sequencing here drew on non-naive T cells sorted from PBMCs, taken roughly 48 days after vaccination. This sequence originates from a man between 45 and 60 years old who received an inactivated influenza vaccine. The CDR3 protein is CAIKRTSGRAGEQYF. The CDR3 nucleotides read TGTGCCATCAAAAGAACTAGCGGGAGGGCCGGGGAGCAGTACTTC.